A single sample is the source of the 30 T cell receptor beta chains below, sequenced in a study of T cells in women clearing cervical HPV infection. The method was immunoSEQ multiplex PCR; TCRdb's version includes in-frame clones alone and lacks a portion of them. In all, the sample yields roughly 22,000 clones. Sequenced: blood buffy coat. These receptors originate from a woman between 18 and 70 years old with a cervical HPV16 infection that either progressed to CIN3+ or cleared (not recorded which).

To note about this clone: The CDR3 end falls 3 residues outside the read, so it is completed with the germline J gene. V and J are TRBV20-1 and TRBJ1-1, with 8 bases matching TRBD1. The germline V gene encodes CDR1 DFQATT and CDR2 SNEGSKA (reference sequence). V lost 4 bases to trimming and J lost 0 bases; unmatched junction nucleotides: 4. This CDR3 is built from 14 residues. The CDR3 reads CSANQGALNTEAFF. The DNA read from the CDR3 is TGCAGTGCTAACCAGGGGGCGCTGAACACTGAA.

As regards this clone: The read terminates 3 residues ahead of where the CDR3 ends, so the germline J gene completes it. The chain is built from TRBV5-1 and TRBJ1-4; 8 bases align to TRBD1. V gave up 0 bases and J gave up 7 bases; unmatched junction bases: 5. CDR3 length: 15 amino acids. Germline CDR1 reads SGHRS; CDR2 reads YFSETQ. The CDR3 bases that were read are TGCGCCAGCAGCTTGGCCGGGGACAGGAGTGAAAAA. Its protein is CASSLAGDRSEK. The whole CDR3 sequence reads CASSLAGDRSEKLFF. Full variable domain (rest looked up from reference TRBV5-1 and TRBJ1-4): KAGVTQTPRYLIKTRGQQVTLSCSPISGHRSVSWYQQTPGQGLQFLFEYFSETQRNKGNFPGRFSGRQFSNSRSEMNVSTLELGDSALYLCASSLAGDRSEKLFFGSGTQLSVL.

Details on this clone: The read ends 3 residues early relative to the CDR3; the germline J gene fills the gap. V usage is TRBV13 and J usage is TRBJ1-1; 11 bases map to TRBD1. Losses at the gene ends were 3 bases for V and 0 bases for J; bases not matched to a gene: 3. Germline CDR1 is PRHDT and CDR2 is FYEKMQ (reference sequence). The CDR3 covers 16 residues. The CDR3 loop is CASSFGDRGLNTEAFF. The sequenced part of the CDR3 DNA is TGTGCCAGCAGCTTTGGGGACAGGGGGTTGAACACTGAA.

Points on this clone: The read gets to within 3 residues of the CDR3 end, and the germline J gene fills in the rest. The rearrangement joins TRBV24-1 to TRBJ2-3, with a possible D match to TRBD2 (6 bases). V was shortened by 9 bases and J by 5 bases, with 17 bases between the two germline ends. This CDR3 is 14 amino acids long. From germline, CDR1 is KGHDR and CDR2 SFDVKD. This chain's CDR3 is CATGFGSSEDTQYF. The part of the CDR3 DNA that was read is TGTGCCACCGGGTTCGGGTCTAGCGAAGATACG.

As to this clone: Read sequence stops 3 residues before the CDR3 end, and the germline J gene provides the missing end. The V and J genes are TRBV5-6 and TRBJ1-4; D perhaps matches TRBD1 (5 bases). Looked up from germline, CDR1 is SGHDT and CDR2 is YYEEEE. The CDR3 runs 13 residues. V gave up 2 bases and J gave up 10 bases, with 12 bases separating them. The DNA read from the CDR3 is TGTGCCAGCAGCTTTTGGCAGGGCGGAAAA. Residues: CASSFWQGGK. The complete CDR3 sequence is CASSFWQGGKLFF.

For this clone: Sequencing ends 3 residues short of the CDR3 end; the germline J gene provides the rest. The rearrangement links TRBV2 to TRBJ2-5, with D possibly being TRBD1 or TRBD2 (5 bases each). In germline, CDR1 is SNHLY, CDR2 FYNNEI. The CDR3 totals 14 residues. Deletions cut 7 bases from V and 4 bases from J, with 16 bases between. CDR3 DNA, as far as it was read: TGTGCCAGCACTTTTCAGGGAGCAGGAGAGACC. As protein: CASTFQGAGET. The CDR3 reads in full as CASTFQGAGETQYF.

About this clone: Read data end 3 residues before the CDR3 end; the end is taken from the germline J gene. The rearrangement links TRBV12-3 or TRBV12-4 to TRBJ1-4; D gene unclear. V was shortened by 0 bases and J by 8 bases, with 10 bases between the two germline ends. The CDR3 loop spans 14 amino acids. The CDR3 DNA, read in part, is TGTGCCAGCAGTTTAGCGCGGTCCCGGGAAAAA. Translating it yields CASSLARSREK. The full CDR3 reads CASSLARSREKLFF.

The part of the CDR3 DNA that was read is TGTGCCAGCAGCTTGGCCCCGGCAGCGTGGGACGAG. Translating it yields CASSLAPAAWDE. The whole CDR3 protein is CASSLAPAAWDEQYF. The chain joins TRBV5-4 to TRBJ2-7; D ambiguous. The CDR3 extends 3 residues past the end of the read, so its final part is completed from the germline J gene. The CDR3 contains 15 residues. Germline V lookup: CDR1 SGHNT, CDR2 YYREEE (reference sequence). V shed 0 bases and J shed 5 bases, with 15 bases lying between them. Together with reference TRBV5-4 and TRBJ2-7, the CDR3 gives the full variable domain: ETGVTQSPTHLIKTRGQQVTLRCSSQSGHNTVSWYQQALGQGPQFIFQYYREEENGRGNFPPRFSGLQFPNYSSELNVNALELDDSALYLCASSLAPAAWDEQYFGPGTRLTVT.

Of note for this clone: Coverage ceases 3 residues before the CDR3 finishes, and the germline J gene fills in the end. The chain is built from TRBV10-2 and TRBJ1-3, with TRBD1 matching over 8 bases. This CDR3 spans 15 amino acids. In germline, CDR1 is WSHSY, CDR2 SAAADI. Losses at the gene ends were 2 bases for V and 4 bases for J; bases not matched to a gene: 4. CDR3 sequence reads: CASSERQGLGNTIYF. The CDR3 bases that were read are TGCGCCAGCAGTGAGAGACAGGGGTTAGGAAACACC.

Regarding this clone: The sequenced fragment ends 3 residues before the CDR3 boundary, so the rest is inferred from the germline J gene. The rearrangement links TRBV7-9 to TRBJ2-3; no definite D call. The CDR3 has 12 amino acids. V was trimmed by 1 base and J by 6 bases, leaving 5 bases between them. CDR1 SEHNR and CDR2 FQNEAQ come from the germline V gene (reference sequence). The CDR3 sequence: CASSLERDTQYF. CDR3 bases read: TGTGCCAGCAGCTTAGAGCGTGATACG.

About this clone itself: From the germline J gene comes the end of the CDR3, since the read stops 3 residues before it. The V gene is TRBV7-2, the J gene TRBJ2-5; no firm D call. The CDR3 runs 12 residues. CDR1 is SGHTA and CDR2 is FQGNSA in the germline V gene. The V and J ends lost 3 bases and 1 base respectively, with 3 bases between them. The DNA read from the CDR3 is TGTGCCAGCAGCTTCTTCCAAGAGACC. Amino acid sequence: CASSFFQET. The full-length CDR3 reads as CASSFFQETQYF.

Worth noting for this clone: The read falls 3 residues short of the CDR3 end, and the missing part is taken from the germline J gene. The chain recombines TRBV5-6 with TRBJ1-2; 8 positions match TRBD1. Unmatched junction bases numbered 8, after V lost 3 bases and J lost 7 bases. Per germline, CDR1 SGHDT and CDR2 YYEEEE. The CDR3 runs 14 residues. The part of the CDR3 DNA that was read is TGTGCCAGCAGCTACGACAGGGGAAGGGGTGGC. It specifies CASSYDRGRGG. The full CDR3 protein reads CASSYDRGRGGYTF.

Concerning this clone itself: Coverage ceases 3 residues before the CDR3 finishes, and the germline J gene fills in the end. The chain employs TRBV6-2 or TRBV6-3 and TRBJ2-2; TRBD1 matches 7 bases. Trimming removed 5 bases from V and 3 bases from J; junction bases left unmatched: 6. There are 15 residues in the CDR3. The germline V gene has CDR1 MNHEY and CDR2 SVGEGT. The covered CDR3 bases are TGTGCCAGCAGTCAGACCACAGGGGACACCGGGGAG. It encodes CASSQTTGDTGE. The whole CDR3 protein reads CASSQTTGDTGELFF.

Regarding this clone: The read terminates 3 residues before the CDR3 end, so the remaining end is supplied by the germline J gene. J is TRBJ1-5 and V is TRBV6-2 or TRBV6-3; a weak D match, TRBD1 (5 bases). The CDR3 has 16 amino acids. CDR1 and CDR2 from the germline V gene are MNHEY and SVGEGT. V lost 4 bases, J lost 4 bases, and 17 bases lay in between. CDR3 DNA, as far as it was read: TGTGCCAGCAGTTCCACCAGACTCGGGGGAAATCAGCCC. Encoded protein: CASSSTRLGGNQP. The CDR3, in full, reads CASSSTRLGGNQPQHF.

With respect to this clone: The read is 3 residues too short to cover the CDR3 end, so that end is filled in from the germline J gene. This rearrangement joins TRBV19 to TRBJ2-5; D remains unclear. The length of the CDR3 is 13 residues. CDR1 is LNHDA, CDR2 SQIVND, per germline (reference sequence). Trimming took 6 bases from V and 0 from J, leaving 8 bases between them. The CDR3 bases that were read are TGTGCCAGTAGCCCCGTTTACCAAGAGACC. Translated: CASSPVYQET. The full CDR3 reads CASSPVYQETQYF.

As regards this clone: The DNA ends 3 residues before the CDR3 does, and the rest of the CDR3 is filled in from the germline J gene. The chain combines TRBV2 with TRBJ1-2; a weak D match, TRBD1 (6 bases). CDR1 and CDR2 (germline): SNHLY, FYNNEI. V was shortened by 5 bases and J by 4 bases, with 17 bases between the two germline ends. This CDR3 comprises 15 residues. CDR3 region: CASSSNREGGYGYTF. The part of the CDR3 DNA that was read is TGTGCCAGCAGTTCGAACAGGGAAGGGGGCTATGGC.

Concerning this clone: The CDR3 end lies 3 residues beyond the end of the read and is filled in from the germline J gene. The rearrangement links TRBV20-1 to TRBJ2-1, with 9 bases identical to TRBD2. V was pared by 0 bases and J by 4 bases, with 7 bases of the junction left unmatched. Germline V gene data show CDR1 as DFQATT and CDR2 as SNEGSKA (reference sequence). This CDR3 comprises 16 residues. Partial CDR3 DNA: TGCAGTGCTAGAGACTCCGCGGGAGGGCCTTACAATGAG. It codes for CSARDSAGGPYNE. The whole CDR3 sequence is CSARDSAGGPYNEQFF.

In regard to this clone: From the germline J gene comes the end of the CDR3, since the read stops 3 residues before it. The chain employs TRBV29-1 and TRBJ1-4, with a possible D match to TRBD1 (6 bases). The V gene's germline CDR1 is SQVTM and CDR2 ANQGSEA. The CDR3 sequence is 14 residues long. Trimming removed 4 bases at V and 4 bases at J, with 13 bases between. CDR3 DNA, as far as it was read: TGCAGCGTTGGAGTACAGGGATTTAATGAAAAA. It yields the protein CSVGVQGFNEK. The whole CDR3 protein is CSVGVQGFNEKLFF.

For this clone: The read ends 3 residues early relative to the CDR3; the germline J gene fills the gap. The chain links TRBV6-1 to TRBJ2-5; possibly TRBD1 for D (6 bases). Between the trimmed V and J ends, which lost 3 bases and 1 base, there was a span of 12 bases. The CDR3 covers 15 residues. Germline CDR1 and CDR2: MNHNS and SASEGT. The sequenced part of the CDR3 DNA is TGTGCCAGCAGTGAGGATAGGGGGATCCAAGAGACC. Translation: CASSEDRGIQET. The whole CDR3 reads CASSEDRGIQETQYF.

A remark on this clone: The CDR3 end falls 3 residues outside the read, so it is completed with the germline J gene. The genes are TRBV19 and TRBJ2-5; the match to TRBD1 covers 9 bases. V gave up 4 bases and J gave up 4 bases; unmatched junction bases: 7. Per germline, CDR1 LNHDA and CDR2 SQIVND (reference sequence). This CDR3 has 15 residues. The CDR3 is CASSNVGQGIETQYF. The CDR3 DNA, read in part, is TGTGCCAGTAGTAATGTGGGACAGGGTATAGAGACC.

According to its frequency, this clone is medium-sized (0.01 to 0.1%). The CDR3 end lies 3 residues beyond the end of the read and is filled in from the germline J gene. This chain links TRBV19 with TRBJ1-2; 11 bases match TRBD1. Germline-derived CDR1 and CDR2 are LNHDA and SQIVND (reference sequence). The V and J ends lost 6 bases and 4 bases, in that order; junction bases with no gene match: 1. The CDR3 is 13 residues long. CDR3 bases read: TGTGCCAGTAGGGACAGGGGGCCCTATGGC. Its translation is CASRDRGPYG. The CDR3 in full is CASRDRGPYGYTF.

Worth noting for this clone: From the germline J gene comes the end of the CDR3, since the read stops 3 residues before it. The chain links TRBV7-6 to TRBJ1-1, with D possibly TRBD1 on 5 matching bases. The germline V gene has CDR1 SGHVS and CDR2 FNYEAQ. There are 11 residues in the CDR3. CDR3 DNA (partial): TGTGCCAGCAGCTCCGGGGGACAA. Its protein product is CASSSGGQ. In full, the CDR3 is CASSSGGQAFF.

To note about this clone: The read comes to an end 3 residues before the CDR3 does, leaving the germline J gene to fill in the end. The chain recombines TRBV6-1 with TRBJ2-7; 11 bases are a match to TRBD1. Per germline, CDR1 MNHNS and CDR2 SASEGT. Trimming cost V 3 bases and J 1 base; bases outside gene matches: 2. The CDR3 runs to 15 residues. The part of the CDR3 DNA that was read is TGTGCCAGCAGTGACGGGACAGGGGGGTCCTACGAG. Residues: CASSDGTGGSYE. The complete CDR3 sequence is CASSDGTGGSYEQYF.

In the case of this clone: The read halts 3 residues ahead of the CDR3 end, with the missing end drawn from the germline J gene. The chain links TRBV29-1 to TRBJ1-1; tentatively, D is TRBD1 (5 bases). The V gene lost 5 bases and the J gene lost 4 bases, with 14 bases spanning the gap. Germline CDR1 and CDR2: SQVTM and ANQGSEA. The CDR3 contains 13 residues. The sequenced CDR3 bases are TGCAGCGTTTGTAGGGGTGAGGGCACTGAA. Its translation is CSVCRGEGTE. The full-length CDR3 reads as CSVCRGEGTEAFF.

As for this clone: The read terminates 3 residues ahead of where the CDR3 ends, so the germline J gene completes it. The chain joins TRBV28 to TRBJ2-1; the match to TRBD1 covers 8 bases. J gave up 3 bases and V 5 bases, and 9 bases lay outside the gene matches. CDR3 length: 16 amino acids. Germline V gene data show CDR1 as MDHEN and CDR2 as SYDVKM. The part of the CDR3 DNA that was read is TGTGCCAGCAGTCCCCCCGGGACAGGCAACTACAATGAG. Protein product: CASSPPGTGNYNE. In full, the CDR3 is CASSPPGTGNYNEQFF.

A word on this clone: The read ends 3 residues early relative to the CDR3; the germline J gene fills the gap. V is TRBV20-1 and J is TRBJ1-2; 7 nucleotides align to TRBD1. This CDR3 has 15 residues. Trimming at V came to 2 bases and at J to 6 bases, leaving 12 bases not matched to a gene. Germline loops: CDR1 DFQATT, CDR2 SNEGSKA (reference sequence). The CDR3: CSARQRQGRNDGYTF. The DNA read from the CDR3 is TGCAGTGCTAGACAGAGACAGGGTAGGAATGATGGC.

Regarding this clone: Sequencing ends 3 residues short of the CDR3 end; the germline J gene provides the rest. The chain combines TRBV20-1 with TRBJ2-3; 13 bases are a match to TRBD2. V dropped 4 bases and J dropped 5; count of bases not matched to a gene: 3. The CDR3 runs to 14 residues. CDR1 DFQATT and CDR2 SNEGSKA come from the germline V gene (reference sequence). The CDR3 sequence: CSAKLAGGKDTQYF. The covered CDR3 bases are TGCAGTGCTAAACTAGCGGGAGGGAAAGATACG.

A word on this clone: The missing CDR3 end, 3 residues past where the read stops, is filled in from the germline J gene. The V call is TRBV6-1, the J call TRBJ2-7; 7 positions agree with TRBD1. V dropped 6 bases and J dropped 1; count of bases not matched to a gene: 3. Germline CDR1 and CDR2: MNHNS and SASEGT. This CDR3 is built from 13 residues. CDR3 DNA (partial): TGTGCCAGCAGGGAACAGGGGTCCTACGAG. Translation gives CASREQGSYE. The CDR3 reads in full as CASREQGSYEQYF.

On this clone itself: The CDR3 end falls 3 residues outside the read, so it is completed with the germline J gene. V is TRBV6-2 or TRBV6-3 and J is TRBJ2-5; D unresolved. Germline V CDR1 and CDR2: MNHEY, SVGEGT. The CDR3 runs to 13 residues. V lost 6 bases and J lost 5, with 13 bases in between. CDR3 DNA (partial): TGTGCCAGCAGGCAACCCCCTCGGGAGACC. Its translation: CASRQPPRET. The entire CDR3 protein reads CASRQPPRETQYF.

CDR3 region: CASSLNGGGYNEQFF. The part of the CDR3 DNA that was read is TGTGCCAGCAGCTTAAATGGAGGGGGCTACAATGAG. V and J are TRBV7-2 and TRBJ2-1, with D possibly being TRBD1 or TRBD2 (6 bases each). The read comes to an end 3 residues before the CDR3 does, leaving the germline J gene to fill in the end. From germline, CDR1 is SGHTA and CDR2 FQGNSA. V lost 2 bases, J lost 3 bases, and 11 bases lay in between. The CDR3 loop spans 15 amino acids.